What follows are 27 T cell receptor beta chains derived from one specimen sequenced in a study of blood T cell repertoires in COVID-19. Profiled with immunoSEQ multiplex PCR; TCRdb holds only in-frame clones, not every one. In the table there are 220,000 or so clones, approximately 77% of which are singletons. Sequencing was done on a sample of peripheral blood. Receptors were obtained from a woman older than 75 with acute or convalescent COVID-19.

In DNA, the CDR3 is TGTGCCAGCAGTCGACTTGACCCGGGGGCTAATGAAAAACTGTTTTTT. Residues: CASSRLDPGANEKLFF. The chain couples TRBV28 to TRBJ1-4; maybe TRBD1 (5 bases). The germline V gene encodes CDR1 MDHEN and CDR2 SYDVKM. V lost 5 bases and J lost 3, with 16 bases in between. The CDR3 runs to 16 residues.

This clone was counted between two and nine times. The V and J genes are TRBV7-9 and TRBJ2-2; TRBD1 matches at 8 bases. Germline assignment: CDR1 SEHNR and CDR2 FQNEAQ (reference sequence). This CDR3 has 13 residues. The V segment lost 4 bases and the J segment 10 bases; nucleotides outside the gene matches: 5. The CDR3 spells CASSSGQVAELFF. CDR3 coding DNA: TGTGCCAGCAGCTCGGGACAGGTGGCGGAGCTGTTTTTT.

V usage is TRBV11-2 and J usage is TRBJ1-6; 10 bases align to TRBD1. After removal of 5 bases from V and 8 bases from J, the junction contained 9 bases not matched to a gene. CDR3 length: 16 amino acids. Germline lookup yields CDR1 SGHAT and CDR2 FQNNGV. The CDR3 loop is CASSAPSGTGDSPLHF. CDR3 nucleotide sequence: TGTGCCAGCAGCGCCCCCTCCGGGACAGGGGATTCACCCCTCCACTTT. Using reference TRBV11-2 and TRBJ1-6 for the parts outside the CDR3, the full variable domain is EAGVAQSPRYKIIEKRQSVAFWCNPISGHATLYWYQQILGQGPKLLIQFQNNGVVDDSQLPKDRFSAERLKGVDSTLKIQPAKLEDSAVYLCASSAPSGTGDSPLHFGNGTRLTVT.

V usage is TRBV7-2 and J usage is TRBJ1-2, with unresolved D. This CDR3 is 14 amino acids long. V lost 6 bases to trimming and J lost 0 bases, with 11 bases between them. The V gene's germline CDR1 is SGHTA and CDR2 FQGNSA. The CDR3 loop is CASRQVGANYGYTF. CDR3 sequence (DNA): TGTGCCAGCAGACAAGTCGGGGCTAACTATGGCTACACCTTC.

This clone was recorded only once. The J gene is TRBJ1-1, the V gene TRBV6-2 or TRBV6-3; TRBD1 matches at 12 bases. The CDR3 totals 16 residues. Looked up from germline, CDR1 is MNHEY and CDR2 is SVGEGT. Germline trimming cut 6 bases from V and 5 bases from J; bases unmatched to any gene: 10. CDR3 protein: CASSTGTGGARTEAFF. The CDR3 DNA sequence: TGTGCCAGCAGCACCGGGACAGGGGGCGCTAGGACTGAAGCTTTCTTT.

This chain uses TRBV19 with TRBJ2-1; 12 bases fit TRBD2. Germline values: CDR1 LNHDA, CDR2 SQIVND (reference sequence). Trimming took 2 bases from V and 6 from J; bases not matched to a gene: 8. The CDR3 sequence is 17 residues long. CDR3 sequence (DNA): TGTGCCAGTAGTATATCGACTAGCGGGGGAAGGGGCAATGAGCAGTTCTTC. Its protein is CASSISTSGGRGNEQFF.

This clone was seen more than once but under ten times. The rearrangement links TRBV27 to TRBJ2-2, with 9 bases matching TRBD1. J was trimmed by 8 bases and V by 6 bases; bases with no gene match: 4. This CDR3 spans 13 amino acids. Looked up from germline, CDR1 is MNHEY and CDR2 is SMNVEV (reference sequence). The CDR3 nucleotides read TGTGCCAGCAGCCGACAGGGGGGTGGGGAGCTGTTTTTT. Amino acids: CASSRQGGGELFF.

In this sample, this clone turned up a few times. An end of the junction does not agree with germline; a read error may underlie this. CDR3 in amino acids: CSVADRGITF. Written as DNA, the CDR3 is TGCAGCGTCGCGGACAGGGGCATTACTTTT. The V call is TRBV29-1, the J call TRBJ1-1; 9 bases agree with TRBD1. Germline loops: CDR1 SQVTM, CDR2 ANQGSEA. The CDR3 consists of 10 residues.

V and J are TRBV5-1 and TRBJ1-2; D is undetermined. The CDR3 covers 15 residues. Trimming removed 0 bases at V and 5 bases at J, with 14 bases between. In germline, CDR1 is SGHRS, CDR2 YFSETQ. CDR3 coding DNA: TGCGCCAGCAGCTTGGGTGGGGAGGTCGGATATGGCTACACCTTC. It codes for CASSLGGEVGYGYTF.

The chain is built from TRBV5-1 and TRBJ1-5; D unresolved. With 2 bases removed from V and 4 bases from J, the gap between germline ends came to 10 bases. From germline, CDR1 is SGHRS and CDR2 YFSETQ. The CDR3 is made up of 14 amino acids. DNA of the CDR3: TGCGCCAGCAGCTTTAGCGGCTTAAATCAGCCCCAGCATTTT. It codes for CASSFSGLNQPQHF.

This clone was counted once. The chain employs TRBV5-1 and TRBJ2-3, with TRBD2 matching 11 bases. The CDR3 is made up of 14 amino acids. With 5 bases clipped from V and 1 base from J, the junction kept 0 bases outside the gene matches. The germline gives CDR1 SGHRS, CDR2 YFSETQ. CDR3 sequence reads: CASRTSGGTDTQYF. The CDR3 nucleotides read TGCGCCAGCAGGACTAGCGGGGGCACAGATACGCAGTATTTT. Variable domain in full (rest from reference TRBV5-1 and TRBJ2-3): KAGVTQTPRYLIKTRGQQVTLSCSPISGHRSVSWYQQTPGQGLQFLFEYFSETQRNKGNFPGRFSGRQFSNSRSEMNVSTLELGDSALYLCASRTSGGTDTQYFGPGTRLTVL.

This sequence joins TRBV28 and TRBJ1-3, with 8 bases that match TRBD1. CDR1 MDHEN and CDR2 SYDVKM come from the germline V gene. Trimming cost V 3 bases and J 1 base; bases outside gene matches: 11. The CDR3 runs to 18 residues. CDR3 sequence: CASSFRGQARGSGNTIYF. In DNA form, the CDR3 reads TGTGCCAGCAGTTTTCGGGGACAGGCCCGGGGGTCTGGAAACACCATATATTTT. The full variable domain, its missing parts supplied by reference TRBV28 and TRBJ1-3, is DVKVTQSSRYLVKRTGEKVFLECVQDMDHENMFWYRQDPGLGLRLIYFSYDVKMKEKGDIPEGYSVSREKKERFSLILESASTNQTSMYLCASSFRGQARGSGNTIYFGEGSWLTVV.

This chain joins TRBV6-5 and TRBJ2-3; D is undetermined. Trimming removed 1 base at V and 2 bases at J, with 10 bases between. This CDR3 contains 15 residues. CDR1 MNHEY and CDR2 SVGAGI come from the germline V gene. In DNA, the CDR3 is TGTGCCAGCAGTTACTTTGCGGATCCCACAGATACGCAGTATTTT. Its protein is CASSYFADPTDTQYF.

The rearrangement joins TRBV19 to TRBJ1-4; 7 bases fit TRBD1. The CDR3 is 17 amino acids. CDR1 is LNHDA and CDR2 is SQIVND in the germline V gene (reference sequence). V shed 7 bases and J 4 bases; nucleotides not matched to a gene: 15. The DNA of the CDR3 is TGTGCCAGTAAATTGGGAGGATGGGACAGCGTTAATGAAAAACTGTTTTTT. It translates to CASKLGGWDSVNEKLFF.

The J gene is TRBJ1-4, the V gene TRBV4-3; D possibly corresponds to TRBD1 (5 bases). CDR1 LGHNA and CDR2 YSLEER come from the germline V gene. The CDR3 covers 19 residues. Trimming took off 1 base at V and 0 bases at J, with 18 bases between the two ends. The CDR3 DNA sequence: TGCGCCAGCAGCCAAGTTCCCCTAAGGGGAATGGCAACTAATGAAAAACTGTTTTTT. Translated, it gives CASSQVPLRGMATNEKLFF.

V and J are TRBV3-1 (or the pseudogene TRBV3-2) and TRBJ1-1; D is unclear. Trimming removed 4 bases at V and 1 base at J, with 10 bases between. Germline CDR1 is LGHDT and CDR2 is YNNKEL (reference sequence). This CDR3 has 14 residues. This CDR3 reads CASSPQLRNTEAFF. DNA for the CDR3: TGTGCCAGCAGCCCGCAATTGAGGAACACTGAAGCTTTCTTT.

The chain links TRBV4-2 to TRBJ2-1, with TRBD2 matching 8 bases. The CDR3 covers 16 residues. With 2 bases clipped from V and 3 bases from J, the junction kept 6 bases outside the gene matches. Germline V lookup: CDR1 LGHNA, CDR2 YNFKEQ. CDR3 residues: CASSQLAGGLYNEQFF. In DNA form, the CDR3 reads TGTGCCAGCAGCCAACTGGCGGGGGGCCTCTACAATGAGCAGTTCTTC.

The rearrangement links TRBV30 to TRBJ1-4, with D tentatively TRBD1 (5 bases). The V gene's germline CDR1 is GTSNPN and CDR2 SVGIG (reference sequence). The ends were cut back, 7 bases at V and 2 bases at J, with 11 bases in the middle. The length of the CDR3 is 13 residues. The CDR3 spells CALIQDTNEKLFF. The CDR3 coding sequence is TGTGCCTTAATACAGGATACTAATGAAAAACTGTTTTTT.

This chain links TRBV19 with TRBJ2-2; D perhaps matches TRBD1 (5 bases). V was shortened by 1 base and J by 1 base, with 16 bases between the two germline ends. Germline V gives CDR1 LNHDA, CDR2 SQIVND (reference sequence). The CDR3 length is 18 residues. The CDR3 spells CASSIVGKGPVNTGELFF. In DNA, the CDR3 is TGTGCCAGTAGTATAGTGGGGAAGGGGCCAGTGAACACCGGGGAGCTGTTTTTT.

This clone appeared a few times. The chain links TRBV12-3 or TRBV12-4 to TRBJ2-3; 9 bases are shared with TRBD2. The CDR3 spans 12 residues. V lost 11 bases, J lost 2 bases, and 2 bases stayed unmatched. CDR3 nucleotides: TGTGCCGCGGGGGGGCCCACAGATACGCAGTATTTT. Encoded protein: CAAGGPTDTQYF.

The rearrangement links TRBV3-1 (or the pseudogene TRBV3-2) to TRBJ2-7, with a possible D match to TRBD1 (6 bases). CDR1 is LGHDT, CDR2 YNNKEL, per germline (reference sequence). V gave up 8 bases and J gave up 4 bases, with 15 bases separating them. The CDR3 loop spans 13 amino acids. The CDR3 sequence is CASRQALSYEQYF. In DNA form, the CDR3 reads TGTGCCAGCCGACAGGCGTTAAGTTACGAGCAGTACTTC.

The chain has TRBV9 and TRBJ1-3; 7 bases are a match to TRBD1. The CDR3 sequence is 14 residues long. The V segment lost 5 bases and the J segment 3 bases; nucleotides outside the gene matches: 5. Germline assignment: CDR1 SGDLS and CDR2 YYNGEE. In DNA form, the CDR3 reads TGTGCCAGCAGTCGGGGGACAGATGGAAACACCATATATTTT. Amino acid sequence: CASSRGTDGNTIYF.

This chain joins TRBV18 and TRBJ1-2; D is possibly TRBD1 (6 bases). V lost 4 bases and J lost 2, with 8 bases in between. Germline assignment: CDR1 KGHSH and CDR2 LQKENI. The CDR3 has 13 amino acids. This CDR3 is CASSLDRNYGYTF. The CDR3 region has the DNA TGTGCCAGCTCACTAGACAGGAACTATGGCTACACCTTC.

The chain links TRBV19 to TRBJ2-1, with 9 nucleotides matching TRBD1. V gave up 10 bases and J gave up 8 bases; unmatched junction bases: 15. The CDR3 totals 15 residues. In germline, CDR1 is LNHDA, CDR2 SQIVND (reference sequence). For the CDR3, the DNA is TGTGCCATCCGACGCACGGGACAGGGCATCGATGAGCAGTTCTTC. Translating it yields CAIRRTGQGIDEQFF.

The gene calls are TRBV5-1 and TRBJ2-3, with 11 nucleotides matching TRBD2. The J segment lost 0 bases and the V segment lost 0 bases, leaving 6 bases of the junction unmatched. In germline, CDR1 is SGHRS, CDR2 YFSETQ. This CDR3 is built from 18 residues. The CDR3 nucleotides are TGCGCCAGCAGCTTGGATACTAGCGGGGGATTTAGCACAGATACGCAGTATTTT. Encoded protein: CASSLDTSGGFSTDTQYF.

The chain combines TRBV2 with TRBJ2-5, with 10 bases lining up with TRBD1. The J segment lost 5 bases and the V segment lost 7 bases, leaving 4 bases of the junction unmatched. This CDR3 contains 13 residues. Germline CDR1 SNHLY, CDR2 FYNNEI. The DNA of the CDR3 is TGTGCCAGCACCGAGGGACAGGGGGAGACCCAGTACTTC. Translation: CASTEGQGETQYF.

The rearrangement uses TRBV19 and TRBJ1-6, with D possibly being TRBD1 (5 bases). This CDR3 contains 15 residues. V was pared by 7 bases and J by 8 bases, with 18 bases between. The germline V gene has CDR1 LNHDA and CDR2 SQIVND (reference sequence). Here the CDR3 DNA reads TGTGCCAGTACCCCCTCGGGGGGGTACGATTCACCCCTCCACTTT. It codes for CASTPSGGYDSPLHF.